Following are 5 T cell receptor beta chains from one sample sequenced in a study of cytomegalovirus exposure and HLA in healthy donors. Primers for the PCR totalled 60 Vbeta and 13 Jbeta. The repertoire was sequenced with immunoSEQ multiplex PCR; TCRdb's copy has only in-frame clones and lacks some. Among under 150,000 clones listed, approximately 80% were seen once. Source material: PBMCs. Receptor source: a woman aged 35 to 49 in good health and CMV-seronegative.

This chain links TRBV6-1 with TRBJ2-7, with 8 bases fitting TRBD2. This CDR3 contains 14 residues. J gave up 5 bases and V 6 bases, and 9 bases lay outside the gene matches. Germline CDR1 is MNHNS and CDR2 is SASEGT. The CDR3 reads CASRQKRETDEQYF. The CDR3 DNA is TGTGCCAGCAGACAGAAGCGGGAGACCGACGAGCAGTACTTC.

This clone was seen a few times. The rearrangement uses TRBV23-1 and TRBJ2-7, with TRBD2 matching 10 bases. TRBV23-1 is an ORF, with its function uncertain. V lost 1 base to trimming and J lost 2 bases; unmatched junction nucleotides: 8. The CDR3 is 17 residues long. The CDR3 nucleotides are TGCGCCAGCAGTCAATTCATACGGACTAGCGGCACCTACGAGCAGTACTTC. Translated, it gives CASSQFIRTSGTYEQYF.

The rearrangement links TRBV4-2 to TRBJ1-1; TRBD1 might be the D (5 bases). Germline values: CDR1 LGHNA, CDR2 YNFKEQ. Trimming took 0 bases from V and 8 from J, leaving 10 bases between them. The CDR3 covers 13 residues. CDR3 protein: CASSQERGTEAFF. The CDR3 DNA reads as TGTGCCAGCAGCCAAGAGCGGGGGACGGAAGCTTTCTTT.

The V call is TRBV4-1, the J call TRBJ2-2; 9 bases fit TRBD1. This CDR3 is 14 amino acids long. Trimming removed 3 bases from V and 5 bases from J; junction bases left unmatched: 1. CDR1 and CDR2 from the germline V gene are MGHRA and YSYEKL. Here the CDR3 reads CASSQDRGTGELFF. The CDR3 DNA follows: TGCGCCAGCAGCCAGGACAGGGGAACCGGGGAGCTGTTTTTT.

The J gene is TRBJ1-5, the V gene TRBV28, with 7 nucleotides matching TRBD1. J was trimmed by 7 bases and V by 9 bases; bases with no gene match: 15. The CDR3 sequence is 15 residues long. CDR1 MDHEN and CDR2 SYDVKM come from the germline V gene. The CDR3 DNA sequence: TGTGCCAGTGGGGAAAGGAAGGGGGCCATCCAGCCCCAGCATTTT. This sequence encodes CASGERKGAIQPQHF.